This T cell receptor (beta chain) was sequenced during a study of T cells in localized non-small cell lung cancer. Regarding the study as a whole: Tumor showed lower T cell clonality than uninvolved adjacent lung, where it was highest.

Points on this clone: Its antigen is not known.

Germline CDR1 is SGHVS and CDR2 is FQNEAQ. The CDR3 runs 13 residues. Trimming took 4 bases from V and 2 from J, leaving 8 bases between them. Profiling relied on immunoSEQ multiplex PCR, and the TCRdb table lists in-frame clones only, not all of them. The table lists 100,000 to 150,000 clones, around 89% of them singletons. The rearrangement links TRBV7-8 to TRBJ1-2, with D uncertain. Specimen: peripheral blood, collected before any cancer treatment. The TCR comes from a female donor of 60 years or more with stage I lung adenocarcinoma. The CDR3 DNA reads TGTGCCAGCAGCTCACGTAACAACTATGGCTACACCTTC. It specifies CASSSRNNYGYTF.